The clone carrying this T cell receptor beta chain was seen only a few times. Per the study methods: Reference gene primers were amplified, and this amplification served to estimate nucleated cell counts. Sequencing was performed with immunoSEQ multiplex PCR; in TCRdb, only in-frame clones are kept and a portion is missing. From that table come the V and J calls and clone size; the DNA was used to work out D and trimming. The table records approximately 250,000 clones, approximately 83% of them present only once. CDR1 and CDR2 (germline): SGHVS, FNYEAQ. The CDR3 covers 15 residues. Trimming left V 1 base short and J 0 bases short, with 7 bases between. The data are from a study of blood T cell repertoires in COVID-19. About the research overall: Both acute and convalescent COVID-19 samples were obtained from the United States, Italy and Spain. The analysed material was cDNA or gDNA that came from T cells, B-cell-depleted T cells, or PBMCs.

The sequenced sample consisted of peripheral blood. The sequence came from a human donor in a cohort sampled during active COVID-19. The J gene is TRBJ1-5, the V gene TRBV7-6; D unresolved. In DNA form, the CDR3 reads TGTGCCAGCAGCTTAGGTGCTAATAGCAATCAGCCCCAGCATTTT. Translating gives CASSLGANSNQPQHF.